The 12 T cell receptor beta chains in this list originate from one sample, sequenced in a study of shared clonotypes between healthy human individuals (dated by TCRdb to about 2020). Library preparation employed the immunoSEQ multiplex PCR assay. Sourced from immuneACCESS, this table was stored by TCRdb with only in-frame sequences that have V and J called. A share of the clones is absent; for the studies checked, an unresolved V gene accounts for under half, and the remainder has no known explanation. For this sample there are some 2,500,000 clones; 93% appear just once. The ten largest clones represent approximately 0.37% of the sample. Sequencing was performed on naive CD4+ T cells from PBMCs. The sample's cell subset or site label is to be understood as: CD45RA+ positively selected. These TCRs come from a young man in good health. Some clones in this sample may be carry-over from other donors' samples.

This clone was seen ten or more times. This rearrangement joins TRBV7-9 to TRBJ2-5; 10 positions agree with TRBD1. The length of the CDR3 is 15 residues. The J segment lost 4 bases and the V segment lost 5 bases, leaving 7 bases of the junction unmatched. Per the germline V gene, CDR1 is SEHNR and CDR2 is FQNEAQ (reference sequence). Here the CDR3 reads CASSPRQGAGETQYF. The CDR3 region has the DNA TGTGCCAGCAGCCCGCGACAGGGGGCAGGAGAGACCCAGTACTTC.

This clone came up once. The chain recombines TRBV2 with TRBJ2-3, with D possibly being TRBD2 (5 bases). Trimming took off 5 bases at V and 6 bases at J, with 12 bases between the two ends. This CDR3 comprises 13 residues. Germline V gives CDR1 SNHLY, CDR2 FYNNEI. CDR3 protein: CASSLGADDTQYF. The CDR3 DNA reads TGTGCCAGCAGTTTGGGAGCGGACGATACGCAGTATTTT.

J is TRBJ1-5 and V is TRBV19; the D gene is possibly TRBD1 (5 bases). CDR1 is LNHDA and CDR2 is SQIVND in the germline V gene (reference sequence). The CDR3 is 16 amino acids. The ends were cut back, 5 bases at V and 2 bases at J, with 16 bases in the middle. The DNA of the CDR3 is TGTGCCAGTAGTTATAGAGGGGATGGAGGCAATCAGCCCCAGCATTTT. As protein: CASSYRGDGGNQPQHF.

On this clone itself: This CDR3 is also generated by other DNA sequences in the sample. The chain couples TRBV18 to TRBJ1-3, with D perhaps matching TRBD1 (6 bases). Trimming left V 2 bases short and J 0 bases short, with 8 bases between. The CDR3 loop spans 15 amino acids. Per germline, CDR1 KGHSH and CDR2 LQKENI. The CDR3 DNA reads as TGTGCCAGCTCACCAACAGGGTCCTCTGGAAACACCATATATTTT. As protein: CASSPTGSSGNTIYF.

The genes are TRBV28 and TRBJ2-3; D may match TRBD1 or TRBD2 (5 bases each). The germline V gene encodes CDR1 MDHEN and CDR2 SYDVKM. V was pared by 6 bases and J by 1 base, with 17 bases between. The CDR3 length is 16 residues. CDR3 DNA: TGTGCCAGCAGCACCAGGGCCGGGGCACGCACAGATACGCAGTATTTT. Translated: CASSTRAGARTDTQYF.

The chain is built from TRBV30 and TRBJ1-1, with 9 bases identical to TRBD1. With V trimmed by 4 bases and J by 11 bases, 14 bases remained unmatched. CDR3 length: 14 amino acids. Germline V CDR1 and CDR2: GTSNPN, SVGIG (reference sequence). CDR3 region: CAWNPGTGRGRAFF. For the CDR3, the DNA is TGTGCCTGGAATCCCGGGACAGGGAGGGGGAGGGCTTTCTTT.

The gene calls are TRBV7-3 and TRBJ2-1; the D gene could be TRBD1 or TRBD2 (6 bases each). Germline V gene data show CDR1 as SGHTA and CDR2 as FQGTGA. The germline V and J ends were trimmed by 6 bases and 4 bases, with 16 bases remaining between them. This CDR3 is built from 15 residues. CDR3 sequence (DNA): TGTGCCAGCAGTTTCTTGCAGGGGACTTACAATGAGCAGTTCTTC. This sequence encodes CASSFLQGTYNEQFF.

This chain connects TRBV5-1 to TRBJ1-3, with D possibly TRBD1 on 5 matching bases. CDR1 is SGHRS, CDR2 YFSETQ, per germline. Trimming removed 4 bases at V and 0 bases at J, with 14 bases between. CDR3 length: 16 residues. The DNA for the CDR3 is TGCGCCAGCAGCCTGGCCGGGACGGACTCTGGAAACACCATATATTTT. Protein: CASSLAGTDSGNTIYF. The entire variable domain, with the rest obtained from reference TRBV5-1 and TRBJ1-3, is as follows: KAGVTQTPRYLIKTRGQQVTLSCSPISGHRSVSWYQQTPGQGLQFLFEYFSETQRNKGNFPGRFSGRQFSNSRSEMNVSTLELGDSALYLCASSLAGTDSGNTIYFGEGSWLTVV.

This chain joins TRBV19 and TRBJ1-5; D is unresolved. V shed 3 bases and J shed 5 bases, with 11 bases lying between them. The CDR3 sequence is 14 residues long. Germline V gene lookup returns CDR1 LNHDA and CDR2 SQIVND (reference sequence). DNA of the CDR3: TGTGCCAGTAGTATGACGGGTCGTCATCAGCCCCAGCATTTT. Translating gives CASSMTGRHQPQHF.

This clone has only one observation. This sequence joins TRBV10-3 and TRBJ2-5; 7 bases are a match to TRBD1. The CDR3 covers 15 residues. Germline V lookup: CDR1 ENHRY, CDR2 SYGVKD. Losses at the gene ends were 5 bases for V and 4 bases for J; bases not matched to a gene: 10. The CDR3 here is CAISPSDRAGETQYF. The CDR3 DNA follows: TGTGCCATCAGTCCGTCAGACAGGGCCGGAGAGACCCAGTACTTC.

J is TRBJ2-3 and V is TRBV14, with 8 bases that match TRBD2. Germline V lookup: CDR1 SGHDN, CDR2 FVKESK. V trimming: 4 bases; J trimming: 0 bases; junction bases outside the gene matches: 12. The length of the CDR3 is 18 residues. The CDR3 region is CASSPRPTSGGSTDTQYF. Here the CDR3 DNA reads TGTGCCAGCAGCCCCAGACCCACTAGCGGAGGAAGCACAGATACGCAGTATTTT. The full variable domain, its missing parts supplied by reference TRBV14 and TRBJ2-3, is EAGVTQFPSHSVIEKGQTVTLRCDPISGHDNLYWYRRVMGKEIKFLLHFVKESKQDESGMPNNRFLAERTGGTYSTLKVQPAELEDSGVYFCASSPRPTSGGSTDTQYFGPGTRLTVL.

This CDR3 reads CASSLSTGVWDEQFF. In DNA form, the CDR3 reads TGCGCCAGCAGCTTGAGCACTGGAGTCTGGGATGAGCAGTTCTTC. V is TRBV5-1 and J is TRBJ2-1; no clear D. The CDR3 has 15 amino acids. Trimming left V 1 base short and J 8 bases short, with 16 bases between. Germline assignment: CDR1 SGHRS and CDR2 YFSETQ.